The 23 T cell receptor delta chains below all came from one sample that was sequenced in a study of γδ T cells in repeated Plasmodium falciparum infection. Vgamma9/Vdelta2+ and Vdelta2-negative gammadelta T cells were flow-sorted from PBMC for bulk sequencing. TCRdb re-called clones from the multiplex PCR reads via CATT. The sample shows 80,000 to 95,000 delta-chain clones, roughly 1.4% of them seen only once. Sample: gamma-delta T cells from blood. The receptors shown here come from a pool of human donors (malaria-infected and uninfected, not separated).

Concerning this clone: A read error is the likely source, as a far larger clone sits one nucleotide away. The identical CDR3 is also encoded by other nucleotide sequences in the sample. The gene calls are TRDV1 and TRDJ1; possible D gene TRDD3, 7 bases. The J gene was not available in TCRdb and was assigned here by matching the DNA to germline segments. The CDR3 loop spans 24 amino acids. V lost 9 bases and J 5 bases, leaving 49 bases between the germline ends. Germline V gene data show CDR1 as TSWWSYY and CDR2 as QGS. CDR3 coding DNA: TGTGCTCTCCGAACAGGTCCTGAAGGCCTTCCCACGACCTCCCAGTACTGGGGACCTGATAAACTCATCTTT. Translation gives CALRTGPEGLPTTSQYWGPDKLIF.

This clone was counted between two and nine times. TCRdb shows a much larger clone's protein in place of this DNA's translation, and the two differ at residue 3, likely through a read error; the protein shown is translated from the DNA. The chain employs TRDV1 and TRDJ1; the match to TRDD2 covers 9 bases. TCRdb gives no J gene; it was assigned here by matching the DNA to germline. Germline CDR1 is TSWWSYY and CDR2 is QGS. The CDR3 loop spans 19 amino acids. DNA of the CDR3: TGTGCTTTTGGGGATCCTTCCTACACGAGGCTCAGGTACACCGATAAACTCATCTTT. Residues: CAFGDPSYTRLRYTDKLIF.

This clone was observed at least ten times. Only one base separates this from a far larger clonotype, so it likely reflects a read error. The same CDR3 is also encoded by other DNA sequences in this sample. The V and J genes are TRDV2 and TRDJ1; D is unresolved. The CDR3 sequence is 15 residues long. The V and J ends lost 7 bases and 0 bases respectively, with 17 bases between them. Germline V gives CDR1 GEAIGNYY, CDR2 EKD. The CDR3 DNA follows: TGTGCCTGCGACCGGGGTACCCGAAACACCGATAAACTCATCTTT. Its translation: CACDRGTRNTDKLIF.

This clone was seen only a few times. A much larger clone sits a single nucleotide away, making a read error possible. The CDR3 region has the DNA TGTGCCTTCTCCCACCCAGAGTACACCGATAAACTCATCTTT. Protein sequence: CAFSHPEYTDKLIF. This chain joins TRDV3 and TRDJ1; D uncertain. The J gene, not given by TCRdb, was assigned here from a germline match of the nucleotide sequence. This CDR3 is 14 amino acids long. Per the germline V gene, CDR1 is TVYSNPD and CDR2 is GDNSRS (reference sequence). The V end lost 3 bases, the J end lost 0 bases, and 14 bases lay between the germline ends.

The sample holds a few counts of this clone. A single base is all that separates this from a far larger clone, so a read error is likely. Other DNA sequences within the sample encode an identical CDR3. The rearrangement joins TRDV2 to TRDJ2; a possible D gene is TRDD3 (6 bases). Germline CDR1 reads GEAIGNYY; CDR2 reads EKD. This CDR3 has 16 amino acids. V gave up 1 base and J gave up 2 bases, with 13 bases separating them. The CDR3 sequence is CACDTKGEALTAQLFF. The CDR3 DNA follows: TGTGCCTGTGACACGAAGGGGGAAGCCTTGACAGCACAACTCTTCTTT.

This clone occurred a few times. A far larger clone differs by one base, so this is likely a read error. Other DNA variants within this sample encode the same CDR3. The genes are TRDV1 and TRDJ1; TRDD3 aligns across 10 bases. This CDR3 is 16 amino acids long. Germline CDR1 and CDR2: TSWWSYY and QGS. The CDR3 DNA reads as TGTGCTCTTGGGGAACTATTTCAGTGTTTGGGGGATACACTCATCTTT. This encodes CALGELFQCLGDTLIF.

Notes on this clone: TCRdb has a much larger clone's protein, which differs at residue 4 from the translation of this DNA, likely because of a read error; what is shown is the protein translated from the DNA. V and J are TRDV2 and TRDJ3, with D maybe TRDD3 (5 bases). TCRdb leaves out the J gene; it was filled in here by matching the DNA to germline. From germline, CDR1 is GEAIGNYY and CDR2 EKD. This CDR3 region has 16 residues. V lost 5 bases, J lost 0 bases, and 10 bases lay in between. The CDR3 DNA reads TGTGCCTGTGGCGGGTGGGGCTCCTGGGACACCCGACAGATGTTTTTC. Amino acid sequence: CACGGWGSWDTRQMFF.

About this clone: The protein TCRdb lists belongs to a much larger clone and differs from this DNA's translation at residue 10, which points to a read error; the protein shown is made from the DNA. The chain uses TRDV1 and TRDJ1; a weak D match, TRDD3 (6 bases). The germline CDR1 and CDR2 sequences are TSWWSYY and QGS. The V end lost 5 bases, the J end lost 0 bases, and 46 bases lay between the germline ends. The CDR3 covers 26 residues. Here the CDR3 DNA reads TGTGCTCTTGGGCCCCAACAGCTACGCAGGGATAATTCATTCCTTACGGGGAAAAAGTACACCGATAAACTCATCTTT. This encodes CALGPQQLRRDNSFLTGKKYTDKLIF.

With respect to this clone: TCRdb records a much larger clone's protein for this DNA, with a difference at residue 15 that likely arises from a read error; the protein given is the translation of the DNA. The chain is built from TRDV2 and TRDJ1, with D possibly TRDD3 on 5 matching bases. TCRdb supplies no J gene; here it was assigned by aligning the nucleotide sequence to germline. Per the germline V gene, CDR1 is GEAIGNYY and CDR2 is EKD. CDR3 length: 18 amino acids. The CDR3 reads CACEHLRDSEPYADELIF. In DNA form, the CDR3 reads TGTGCCTGTGAACACTTACGGGATTCTGAACCGTACGCCGATGAACTCATCTTT.

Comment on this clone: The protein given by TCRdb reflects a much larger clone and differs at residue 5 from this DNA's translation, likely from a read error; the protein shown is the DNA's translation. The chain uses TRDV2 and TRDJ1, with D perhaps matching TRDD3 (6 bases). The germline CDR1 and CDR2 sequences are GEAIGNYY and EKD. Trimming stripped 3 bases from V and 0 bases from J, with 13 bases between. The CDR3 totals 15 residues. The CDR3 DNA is TGTGCCTGTGACGCCGGGGATGCGTACACCGATAAACTCATCTTT. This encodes CACDAGDAYTDKLIF.

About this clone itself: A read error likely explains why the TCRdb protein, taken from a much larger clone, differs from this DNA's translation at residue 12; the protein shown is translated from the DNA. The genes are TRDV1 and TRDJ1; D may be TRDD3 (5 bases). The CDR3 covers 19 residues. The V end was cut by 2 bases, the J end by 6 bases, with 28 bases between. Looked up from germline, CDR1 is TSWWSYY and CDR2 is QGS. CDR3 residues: CALGESPSFGLEAPYKLIF. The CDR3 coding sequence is TGTGCTCTTGGGGAATCTCCGTCCTTTGGACTGGAGGCACCGTATAAACTCATCTTT.

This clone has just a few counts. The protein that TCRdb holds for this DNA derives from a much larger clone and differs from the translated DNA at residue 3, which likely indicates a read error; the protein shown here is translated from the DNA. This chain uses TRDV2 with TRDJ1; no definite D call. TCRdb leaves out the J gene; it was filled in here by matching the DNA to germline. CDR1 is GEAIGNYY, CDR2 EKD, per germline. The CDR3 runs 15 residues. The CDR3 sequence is CAYDSGGFTTDKLIF. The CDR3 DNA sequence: TGTGCCTATGACTCCGGAGGGTTCACGACTGATAAACTCATCTTT.

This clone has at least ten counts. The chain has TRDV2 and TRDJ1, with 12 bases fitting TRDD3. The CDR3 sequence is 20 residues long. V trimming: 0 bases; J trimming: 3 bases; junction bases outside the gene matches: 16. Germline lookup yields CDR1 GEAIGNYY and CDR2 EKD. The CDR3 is CACDTYDSRLGDTGADKLIF. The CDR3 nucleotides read TGTGCCTGTGACACCTACGATTCTCGTCTGGGGGATACGGGGGCCGATAAACTCATCTTT.

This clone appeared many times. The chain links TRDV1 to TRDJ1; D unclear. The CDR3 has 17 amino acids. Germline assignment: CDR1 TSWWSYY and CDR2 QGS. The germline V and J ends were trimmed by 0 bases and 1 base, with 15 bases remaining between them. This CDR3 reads CALGELPSYIFTDKLIF. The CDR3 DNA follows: TGTGCTCTTGGGGAACTTCCATCATATATCTTCACCGATAAACTCATCTTT.

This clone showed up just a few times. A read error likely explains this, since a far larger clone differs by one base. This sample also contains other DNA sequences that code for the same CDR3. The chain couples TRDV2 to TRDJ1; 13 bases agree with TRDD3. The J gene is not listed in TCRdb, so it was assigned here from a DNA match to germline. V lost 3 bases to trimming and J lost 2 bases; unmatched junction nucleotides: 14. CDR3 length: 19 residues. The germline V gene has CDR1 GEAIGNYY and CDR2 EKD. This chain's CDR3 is CACDDLLGDTPAYTDKLIF. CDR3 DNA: TGTGCCTGTGACGATTTACTGGGGGATACGCCCGCGTATACCGATAAACTCATCTTT.

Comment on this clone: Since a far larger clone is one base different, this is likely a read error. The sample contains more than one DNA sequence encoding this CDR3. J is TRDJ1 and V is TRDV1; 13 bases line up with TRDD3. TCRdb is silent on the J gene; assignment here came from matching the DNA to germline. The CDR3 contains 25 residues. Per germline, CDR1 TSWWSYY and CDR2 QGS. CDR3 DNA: TGTGCCCTTGGGGAGCTACAGTCTTCCTACACAAAAACTGGGGGATACGCGTCCTCCCCCGATAAACTCATCTTT. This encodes CALGELQSSYTKTGGYASSPDKLIF.

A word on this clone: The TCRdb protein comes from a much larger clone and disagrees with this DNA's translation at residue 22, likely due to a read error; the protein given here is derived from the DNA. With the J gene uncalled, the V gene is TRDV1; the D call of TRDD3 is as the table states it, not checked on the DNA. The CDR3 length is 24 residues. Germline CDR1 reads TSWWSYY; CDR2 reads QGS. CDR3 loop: CALGPTARRLSRLGSLSYTDKFIF. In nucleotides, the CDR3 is TGTGCTCTTGGGCCTACGGCCCGGCGCCTATCGCGACTGGGGTCCTTAAGCTACACCGATAAATTCATCTTT.

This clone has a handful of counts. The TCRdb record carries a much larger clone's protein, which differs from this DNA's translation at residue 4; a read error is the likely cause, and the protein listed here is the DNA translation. CDR3 loop: CACVPRILLPPCTGGYIADKLIF. In DNA form, the CDR3 reads TGTGCCTGTGTCCCACGGATACTACTTCCTCCTTGTACTGGGGGATACATCGCCGATAAACTCATCTTT. V usage is TRDV2 and J usage is TRDJ1; TRDD3 matches at 12 bases. No J gene was available from TCRdb, and it was assigned here by a germline match of the DNA. Per germline, CDR1 GEAIGNYY and CDR2 EKD. This CDR3 comprises 23 residues. Germline trimming cut 5 bases from V and 3 bases from J; bases unmatched to any gene: 30.

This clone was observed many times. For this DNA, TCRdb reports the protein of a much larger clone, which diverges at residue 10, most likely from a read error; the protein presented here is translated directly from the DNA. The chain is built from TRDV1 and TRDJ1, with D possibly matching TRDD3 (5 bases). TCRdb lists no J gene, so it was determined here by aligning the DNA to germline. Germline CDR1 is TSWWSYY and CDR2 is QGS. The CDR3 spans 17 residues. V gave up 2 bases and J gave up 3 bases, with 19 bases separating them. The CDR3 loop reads CALGESNSGTLSDKLIF. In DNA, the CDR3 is TGTGCTCTTGGGGAATCAAACTCTGGGACCCTTTCCGATAAACTCATCTTT.

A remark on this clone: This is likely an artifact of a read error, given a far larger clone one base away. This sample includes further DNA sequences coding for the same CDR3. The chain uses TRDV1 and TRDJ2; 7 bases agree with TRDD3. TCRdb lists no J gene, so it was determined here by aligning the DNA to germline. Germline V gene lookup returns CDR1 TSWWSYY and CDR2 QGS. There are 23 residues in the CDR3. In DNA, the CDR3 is TGTGCTCTTGGGGAAAGGTACTTAGGTTTTCGCCTTCGGATACGATCCTTGACAGCGCAACTCTTCTTT. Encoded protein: CALGERYLGFRLRIRSLTAQLFF.

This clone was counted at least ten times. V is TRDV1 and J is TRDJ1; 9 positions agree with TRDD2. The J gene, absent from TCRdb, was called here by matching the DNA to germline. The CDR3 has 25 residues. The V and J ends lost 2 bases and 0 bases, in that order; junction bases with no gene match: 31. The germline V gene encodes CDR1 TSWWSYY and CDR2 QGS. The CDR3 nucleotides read TGTGCTCTTGGGGAAGCCCTTCCTACTTATTTAGGGCTCTGGAGATCCTTCTTGTACACCGATAAACTCATCTTT. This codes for CALGEALPTYLGLWRSFLYTDKLIF.

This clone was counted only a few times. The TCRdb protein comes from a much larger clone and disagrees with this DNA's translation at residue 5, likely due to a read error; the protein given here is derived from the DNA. CDR3 protein: CALGPPGSLPLFMGGSYTDKLIF. CDR3 DNA: TGTGCTCTTGGGCCCCCGGGGAGCCTTCCCTTATTTATGGGGGGTTCGTACACCGATAAACTCATCTTT. This chain links TRDV1 with TRDJ1, with D tentatively TRDD2 or TRDD3 (6 bases each). V dropped 5 bases and J dropped 0 bases, with 37 bases sitting between them. In germline, CDR1 is TSWWSYY, CDR2 QGS. The CDR3 loop spans 23 amino acids.

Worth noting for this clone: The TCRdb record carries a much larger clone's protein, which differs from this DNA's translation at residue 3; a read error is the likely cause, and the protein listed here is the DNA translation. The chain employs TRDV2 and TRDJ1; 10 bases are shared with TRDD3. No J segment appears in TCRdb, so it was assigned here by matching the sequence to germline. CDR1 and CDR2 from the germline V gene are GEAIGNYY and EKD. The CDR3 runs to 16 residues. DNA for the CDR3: TGTGCCCGTGACACGACTACTGGGGGATACACCGATAAACTCATCTTT. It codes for CARDTTTGGYTDKLIF.